The T cell receptor (beta chain) under discussion was sequenced for a study of immunodeficiency (dated by TCRdb to between 2018 and 2021). Some background on the complete study: Repertoire analysis was performed to search for VDJ recombination defects and oligoclonality.

Genomic DNA was extracted using the QIAamp DNA Blood Mini Kit and was submitted for immunoSEQ repertoire analysis. Multiplex PCR was used to amplify CDR3 regions from a standard amount of genomic DNA template. An Illumina platform was used to sequence the PCR products. The original pipeline was this. Sequences were mapped to a reference, using V, D and J gene definitions from IMGT. To get rid of PCR and sequencing errors, closely related sequences were merged using a nearest-neighbor clustering algorithm. V, D and J usage was analyzed in productive unique and total sequences using ImmunoSEQ Analyzer tools and R version 3.6.1. TCRdb took over this immuneACCESS table, retaining in-frame rearrangements with V and J assigned. Such tables are incomplete; in checked studies, under half of the missing clones stem from an unresolved V gene, and the remainder is unexplained. Clone size and V and J calls were adopted from that table, with D and trimming inferred from the DNA. The sample profile shows around 2,300 clones; around nine tenths of them were found once. The top ten clones comprise roughly a fifth of the sample.

What the work shows at the level of the full study, not this receptor alone: V-J pairing and productive entropy in CD4+ T cells appeared similar in patients and controls. Severe oligoclonality, as judged by top-100 and total clonotype frequencies, was observed in patient CD8+ T cells but not in patient CD4+ T cells. In the entropy comparisons of patients versus healthy controls, patients were shown as n=3 (open circles), and an effect on thymic development was only suggested as possible.

Patients showed reduced numbers of naive CD4 T cells and, even more so, naive CD8 T cells, along with expanded effector memory subpopulations. Before TCR sequencing, CD3+CD4+ T cells were sorted from fresh PBMCs. Turning to this clone: The antigen it recognizes is unknown. The record has no base qualities; no much larger clone is one base away.

From V the trimming removes 3 bases and from J it removes 5 bases, while the gene matches leave 1 base of the junction unaccounted for. The CDR3 runs 13 residues from the cysteine to the phenylalanine. The read is trimmed to its CDR3 DNA, 39 bases read in frame from base 1. From the germline V gene, CDR1 is KGHSH and CDR2 is LQKENI. The rearrangement joined TRBV18 to TRBJ2-5, with 9 central nucleotides matching TRBD2. The clonotype comes from a woman younger than 35 with POLD1 deficiency. The source material was CD4+ T cells from blood. The CDR3 in this case is CASSPGLAETQYF. The nucleotides are TGTGCCAGCTCACCTGGACTAGCGGAGACCCAGTACTTC.